This T cell receptor beta chain was obtained from a study of CD8 T cells in Susac syndrome. Whole-study findings and limits: The authors acknowledged that the study's TCR sequencing and HLA analysis involved relatively few individuals.

Turning to this clonotype: What it binds is unknown.

Deletions cut 4 bases from V and 2 bases from J, with 12 bases between. Per the germline V gene, CDR1 is KGHSH and CDR2 is LQKENI. The CDR3 length is 15 residues. TCR beta was sequenced from blood CD8+ and CD4+ T cells. Both CD4+ and CD8+ T cells were negatively isolated, and TEMRA cells underwent FACS enrichment. When the RNA was reverse transcribed, random hexamers were used with an input of roughly 0.45 to 1 ug. Amplification of TCR beta CDR3 by immunoSEQ multiplex PCR spanned 54 Vbeta and 13 Jbeta. MiXCR was run by TCRdb on the immunoSEQ multiplex PCR reads, yielding one entry per CDR3 protein. The sample consists of about 430,000 distinct CDR3 sequences, around 85% of them appearing once.

The chain uses TRBV18 and TRBJ1-5; no clear D. The clonotype was recovered from a human donor with multiple sclerosis. The sample taken for sequencing was CD8+ T cells from PBMCs. CDR3 sequence: CASSLPGRGNQPQHF. The CDR3 DNA follows: TGTGCCAGCTCACTCCCGGGTCGGGGCAATCAGCCCCAGCATTTT. The whole variable domain, remainder taken from reference TRBV18 and TRBJ1-5, is NAGVMQNPRHLVRRRGQEARLRCSPMKGHSHVYWYRQLPEEGLKFMVYLQKENIIDESGMPKERFSAEFPKEGPSILRIQQVVRGDSAAYFCASSLPGRGNQPQHFGDGTRLSIL.